A few counts support the clone carrying this T cell receptor (beta chain). Antigen specificity is unknown. These data are taken from a study of blood T cells in healthy people across ages. Study findings and constraints: The recorded TCR beta diversity per million T cells decreased in a roughly linear manner with age.

PCR was performed a second time for about 7 to 11 cycles using a sample-barcoded 5' primer and a J-beta primer mix. Each cDNA molecule was tagged by a template-switch adaptor that had 12 random nucleotides. TCRdb re-analysed the 5' RACE reads in MiXCR, keeping a single row per CDR3 protein. The profile shows about a million distinct CDR3 sequences, approximately 49% of them singletons. The CDR3 sequence is 15 residues long. The ends were cut back, 3 bases at V and 6 bases at J, with 12 bases in the middle. CDR1 is LGHDT, CDR2 YNNKEL, per germline (reference sequence). This TCR came from a man aged 30 to 45 in good health. Source material: blood. J is TRBJ1-6 and V is TRBV3-1; D call uncertain. CDR3 DNA: TGTGCCAGCAGCCACTCAGGAAAGGGTAATTCACCCCTCCACTTT. Amino acid sequence: CASSHSGKGNSPLHF.